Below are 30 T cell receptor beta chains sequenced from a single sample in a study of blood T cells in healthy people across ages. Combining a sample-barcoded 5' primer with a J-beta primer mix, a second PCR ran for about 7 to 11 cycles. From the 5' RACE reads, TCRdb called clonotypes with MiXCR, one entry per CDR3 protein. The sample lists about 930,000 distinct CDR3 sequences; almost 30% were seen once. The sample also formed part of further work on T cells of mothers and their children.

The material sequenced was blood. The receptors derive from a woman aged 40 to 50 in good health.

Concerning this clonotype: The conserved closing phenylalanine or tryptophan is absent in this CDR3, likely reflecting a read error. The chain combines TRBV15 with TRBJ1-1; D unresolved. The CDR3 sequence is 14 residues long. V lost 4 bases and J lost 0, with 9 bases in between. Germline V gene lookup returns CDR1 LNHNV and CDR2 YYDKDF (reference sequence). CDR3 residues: CATSIAQLNTEAFL. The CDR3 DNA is TGTGCCACCAGCATAGCACAACTGAACACTGAAGCTTTCCTT.

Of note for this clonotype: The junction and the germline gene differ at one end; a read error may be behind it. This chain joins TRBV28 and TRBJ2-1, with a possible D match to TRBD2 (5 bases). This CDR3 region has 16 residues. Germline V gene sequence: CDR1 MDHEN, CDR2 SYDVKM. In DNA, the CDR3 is TGTGCCGGCAGTTTATCTAGCCCTCCTAAGTGGAATGAGCAGTTCTTC. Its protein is CAGSLSSPPKWNEQFF.

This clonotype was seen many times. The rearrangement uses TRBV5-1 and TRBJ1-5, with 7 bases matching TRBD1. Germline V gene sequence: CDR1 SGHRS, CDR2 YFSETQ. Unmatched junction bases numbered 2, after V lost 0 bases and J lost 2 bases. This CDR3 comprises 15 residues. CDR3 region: CASSLEGAGNQPQHF. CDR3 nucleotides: TGCGCCAGCAGCTTGGAGGGGGCGGGCAATCAGCCCCAGCATTTT.

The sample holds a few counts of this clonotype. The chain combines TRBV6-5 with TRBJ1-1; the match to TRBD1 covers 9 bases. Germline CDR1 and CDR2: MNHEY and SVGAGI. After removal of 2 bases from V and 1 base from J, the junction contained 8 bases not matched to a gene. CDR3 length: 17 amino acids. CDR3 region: CASSYGGTGTQNTEAFF. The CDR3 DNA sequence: TGTGCCAGCAGTTACGGGGGGACAGGGACCCAGAACACTGAAGCTTTCTTT.

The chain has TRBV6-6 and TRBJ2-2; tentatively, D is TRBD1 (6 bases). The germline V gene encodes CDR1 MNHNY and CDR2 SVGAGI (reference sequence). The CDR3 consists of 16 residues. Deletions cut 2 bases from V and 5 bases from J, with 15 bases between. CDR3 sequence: CASSYTWGRATGELFF. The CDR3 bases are TGTGCCAGCAGTTACACCTGGGGGCGCGCGACCGGGGAGCTGTTTTTT.

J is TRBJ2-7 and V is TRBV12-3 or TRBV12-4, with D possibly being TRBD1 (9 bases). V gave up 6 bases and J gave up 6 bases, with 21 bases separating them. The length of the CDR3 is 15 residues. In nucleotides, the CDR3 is TGTGCCAGCAGCCGCGGGGGGACAGGGCAAAGCGAGCAGTACTTC. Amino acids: CASSRGGTGQSEQYF.

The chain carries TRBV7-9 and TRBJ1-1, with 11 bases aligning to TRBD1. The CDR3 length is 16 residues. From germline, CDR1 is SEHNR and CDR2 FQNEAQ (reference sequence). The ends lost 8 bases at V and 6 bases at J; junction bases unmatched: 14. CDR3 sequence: CASPGVGDRGTPEAFF. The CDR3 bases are TGTGCCAGCCCCGGCGTAGGGGACAGGGGGACCCCTGAAGCTTTCTTT.

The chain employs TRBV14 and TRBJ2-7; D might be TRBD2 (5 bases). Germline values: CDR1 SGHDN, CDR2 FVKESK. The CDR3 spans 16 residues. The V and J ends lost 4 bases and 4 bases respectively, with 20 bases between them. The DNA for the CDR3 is TGTGCCAGCAGCCGGAGCGGACGGGGTAAAGGGTACGAGCAGTACTTC. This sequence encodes CASSRSGRGKGYEQYF.

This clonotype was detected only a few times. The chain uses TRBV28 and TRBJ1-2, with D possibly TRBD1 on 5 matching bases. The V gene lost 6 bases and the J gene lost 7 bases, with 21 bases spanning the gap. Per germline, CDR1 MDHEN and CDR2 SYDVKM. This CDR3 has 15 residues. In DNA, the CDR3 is TGTGCCAGCAGCCCCCGGGACGGAGTATACGTTGGCTACACCTTC. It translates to CASSPRDGVYVGYTF.

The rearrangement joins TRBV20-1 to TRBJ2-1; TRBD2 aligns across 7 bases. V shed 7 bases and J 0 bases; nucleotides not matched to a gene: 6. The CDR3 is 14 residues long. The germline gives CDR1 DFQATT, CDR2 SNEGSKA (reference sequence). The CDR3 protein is CSGQTSNSYNEQFF. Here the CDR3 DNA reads TGCAGTGGCCAGACTAGCAACTCCTACAATGAGCAGTTCTTC.

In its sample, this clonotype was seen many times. Written as DNA, the CDR3 is TGTGCCAGCAGTTACTCGTTTGAGGATAGCAATCAGCCCCAGCATTTT. This gives the protein CASSYSFEDSNQPQHF. The V gene is TRBV6-6, the J gene TRBJ1-5; D gene uncertain. Trimming removed 0 bases at V and 0 bases at J, with 9 bases between. The germline gives CDR1 MNHNY, CDR2 SVGAGI (reference sequence). The CDR3 contains 16 residues.

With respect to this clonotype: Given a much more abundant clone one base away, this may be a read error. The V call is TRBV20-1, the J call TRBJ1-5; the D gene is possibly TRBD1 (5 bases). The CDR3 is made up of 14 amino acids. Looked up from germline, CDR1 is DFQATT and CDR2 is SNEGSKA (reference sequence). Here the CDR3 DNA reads TGCAGTGCTAGAGTACAGGCAAGCAATCAGTCCCAGCATTTT. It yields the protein CSARVQASNQSQHF.

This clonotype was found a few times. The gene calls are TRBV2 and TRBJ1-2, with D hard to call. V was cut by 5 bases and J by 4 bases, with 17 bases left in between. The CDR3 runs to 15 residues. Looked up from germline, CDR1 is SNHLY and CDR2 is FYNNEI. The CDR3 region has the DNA TGTGCCAGCAGTTTGGTTGGAGACCTGTTCTATGGCTACACCTTC. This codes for CASSLVGDLFYGYTF.

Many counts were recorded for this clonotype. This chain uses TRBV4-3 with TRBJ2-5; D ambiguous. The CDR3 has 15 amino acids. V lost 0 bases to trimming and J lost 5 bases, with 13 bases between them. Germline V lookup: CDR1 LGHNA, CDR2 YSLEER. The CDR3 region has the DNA TGCGCCAGCAGCCAAGATTTGGGCGTGGGGGAGACCCAGTACTTC. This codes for CASSQDLGVGETQYF.

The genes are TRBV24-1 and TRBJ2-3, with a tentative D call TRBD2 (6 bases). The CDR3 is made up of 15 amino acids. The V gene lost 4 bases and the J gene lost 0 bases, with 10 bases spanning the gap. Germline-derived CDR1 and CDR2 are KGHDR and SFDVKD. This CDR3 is CATSDQRASTDTQYF. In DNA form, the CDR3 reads TGTGCCACCAGTGACCAGCGGGCCAGCACAGATACGCAGTATTTT.

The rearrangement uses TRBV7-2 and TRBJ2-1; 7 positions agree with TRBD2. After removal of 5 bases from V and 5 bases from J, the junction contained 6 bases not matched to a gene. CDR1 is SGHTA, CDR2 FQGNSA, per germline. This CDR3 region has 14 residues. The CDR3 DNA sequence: TGTGCCAGCAGCCCTGTCGGGACTAACAATGAGCAGTTCTTC. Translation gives CASSPVGTNNEQFF.

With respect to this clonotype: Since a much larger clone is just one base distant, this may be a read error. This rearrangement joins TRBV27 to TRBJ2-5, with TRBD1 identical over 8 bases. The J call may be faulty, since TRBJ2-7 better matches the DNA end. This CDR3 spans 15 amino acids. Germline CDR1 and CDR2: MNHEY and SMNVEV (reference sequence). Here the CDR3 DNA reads TGTGCCAGCAGTTCCCCAGGACAGGGTGGGTCCGAGCAGTACGTC. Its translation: CASSSPGQGGSEQYV.

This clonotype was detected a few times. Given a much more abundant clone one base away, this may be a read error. The CDR3 bases are TGCGCCAGCAGCAACCCGGGACAGGGTCCCTACGAGCAGTACTTC. It codes for CASSNPGQGPYEQYF. The chain couples TRBV5-1 to TRBJ2-7; TRBD1 aligns across 9 bases. V trimming: 4 bases; J trimming: 2 bases; junction bases outside the gene matches: 7. In germline, CDR1 is SGHRS, CDR2 YFSETQ. The CDR3 contains 15 residues.

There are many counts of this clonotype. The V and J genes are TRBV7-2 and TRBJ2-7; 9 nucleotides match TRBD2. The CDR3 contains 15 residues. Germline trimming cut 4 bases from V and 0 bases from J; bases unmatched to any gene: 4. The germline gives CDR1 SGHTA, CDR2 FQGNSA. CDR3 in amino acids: CASSSQTSGSYEQYF. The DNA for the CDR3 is TGTGCCAGCAGCTCCCAGACTAGCGGCTCCTACGAGCAGTACTTC.

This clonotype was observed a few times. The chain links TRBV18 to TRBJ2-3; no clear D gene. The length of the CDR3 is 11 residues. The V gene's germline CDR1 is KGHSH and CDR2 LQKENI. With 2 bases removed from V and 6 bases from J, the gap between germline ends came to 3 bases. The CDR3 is CASSPWDTQYF. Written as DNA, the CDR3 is TGTGCCAGCTCACCATGGGATACGCAGTATTTT.

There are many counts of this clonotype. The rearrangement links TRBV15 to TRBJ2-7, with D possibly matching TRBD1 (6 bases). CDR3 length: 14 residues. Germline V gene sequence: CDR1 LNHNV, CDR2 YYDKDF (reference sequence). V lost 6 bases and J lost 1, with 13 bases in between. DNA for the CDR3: TGTGCCACCAGGGAAGGGGGTAAATCCTACGAGCAGTACTTC. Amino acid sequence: CATREGGKSYEQYF.

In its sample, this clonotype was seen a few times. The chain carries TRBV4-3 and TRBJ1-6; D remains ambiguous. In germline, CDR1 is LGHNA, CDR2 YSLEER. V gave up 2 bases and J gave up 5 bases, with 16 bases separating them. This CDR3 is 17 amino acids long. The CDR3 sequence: CASSQSTAINDNSPLHF. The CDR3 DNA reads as TGCGCCAGCAGCCAATCGACCGCCATAAACGATAATTCACCCCTCCACTTT.

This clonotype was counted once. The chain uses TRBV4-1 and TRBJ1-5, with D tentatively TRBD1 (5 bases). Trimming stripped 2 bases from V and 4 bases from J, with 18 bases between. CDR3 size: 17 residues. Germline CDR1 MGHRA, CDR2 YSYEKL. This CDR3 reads CASSQITGGTGNQPQHF. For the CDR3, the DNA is TGCGCCAGCAGCCAAATCACGGGGGGAACAGGAAATCAGCCCCAGCATTTT.

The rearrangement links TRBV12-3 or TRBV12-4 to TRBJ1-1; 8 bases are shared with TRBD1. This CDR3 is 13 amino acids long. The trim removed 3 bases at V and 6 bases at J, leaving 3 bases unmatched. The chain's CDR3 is CASSLGQEAEAFF. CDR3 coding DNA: TGTGCCAGCAGTTTGGGACAGGAAGCTGAAGCTTTCTTT.

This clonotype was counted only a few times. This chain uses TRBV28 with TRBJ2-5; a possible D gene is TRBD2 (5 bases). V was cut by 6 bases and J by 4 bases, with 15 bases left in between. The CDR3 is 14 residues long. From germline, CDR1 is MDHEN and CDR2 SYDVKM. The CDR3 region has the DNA TGTGCCAGCAGACCCGACGGGGTCGGAGAGACCCAGTACTTC. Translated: CASRPDGVGETQYF.

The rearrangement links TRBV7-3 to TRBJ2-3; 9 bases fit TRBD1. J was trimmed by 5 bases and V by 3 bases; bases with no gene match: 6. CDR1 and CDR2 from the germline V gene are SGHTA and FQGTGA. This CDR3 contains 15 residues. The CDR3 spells CASSFRQGGGDTQYF. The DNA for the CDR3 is TGTGCCAGCAGCTTCCGACAGGGGGGTGGAGATACGCAGTATTTT.

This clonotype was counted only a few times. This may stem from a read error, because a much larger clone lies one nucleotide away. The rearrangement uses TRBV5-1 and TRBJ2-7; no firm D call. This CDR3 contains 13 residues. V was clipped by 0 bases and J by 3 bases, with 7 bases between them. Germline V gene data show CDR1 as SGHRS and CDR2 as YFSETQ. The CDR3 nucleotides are TGCGCCAGCAGCTTGGACAGCATCTACGAGCAGTACTTC. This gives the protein CASSLDSIYEQYF.

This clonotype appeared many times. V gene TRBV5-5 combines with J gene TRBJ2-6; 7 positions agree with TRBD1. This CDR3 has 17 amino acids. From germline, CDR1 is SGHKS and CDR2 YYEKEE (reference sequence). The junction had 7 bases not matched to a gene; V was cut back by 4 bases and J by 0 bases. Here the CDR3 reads CASSLGQAPSGANVLTF. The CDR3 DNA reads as TGTGCCAGCAGCCTCGGACAGGCCCCCTCTGGGGCCAACGTCCTGACTTTC.

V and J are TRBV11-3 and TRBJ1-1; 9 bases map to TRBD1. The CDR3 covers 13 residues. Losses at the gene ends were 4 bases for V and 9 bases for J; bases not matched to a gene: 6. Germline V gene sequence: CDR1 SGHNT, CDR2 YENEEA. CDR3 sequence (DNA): TGTGCCAGCAGCTATTCGGGACAGGGTCAAGCTTTCTTT. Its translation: CASSYSGQGQAFF.

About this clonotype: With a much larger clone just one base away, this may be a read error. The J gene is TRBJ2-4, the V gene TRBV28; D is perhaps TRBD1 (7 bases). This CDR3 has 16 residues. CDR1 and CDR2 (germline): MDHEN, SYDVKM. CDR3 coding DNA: TGTGCCGGCAGTTTCTCAGGGGGGAAAGCCAAAAACATTCAGTACTTC. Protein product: CAGSFSGGKAKNIQYF. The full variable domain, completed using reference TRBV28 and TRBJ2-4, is DVKVTQSSRYLVKRTGEKVFLECVQDMDHENMFWYRQDPGLGLRLIYFSYDVKMKEKGDIPEGYSVSREKKERFSLILESASTNQTSMYLCAGSFSGGKAKNIQYFGAGTRLSVL.